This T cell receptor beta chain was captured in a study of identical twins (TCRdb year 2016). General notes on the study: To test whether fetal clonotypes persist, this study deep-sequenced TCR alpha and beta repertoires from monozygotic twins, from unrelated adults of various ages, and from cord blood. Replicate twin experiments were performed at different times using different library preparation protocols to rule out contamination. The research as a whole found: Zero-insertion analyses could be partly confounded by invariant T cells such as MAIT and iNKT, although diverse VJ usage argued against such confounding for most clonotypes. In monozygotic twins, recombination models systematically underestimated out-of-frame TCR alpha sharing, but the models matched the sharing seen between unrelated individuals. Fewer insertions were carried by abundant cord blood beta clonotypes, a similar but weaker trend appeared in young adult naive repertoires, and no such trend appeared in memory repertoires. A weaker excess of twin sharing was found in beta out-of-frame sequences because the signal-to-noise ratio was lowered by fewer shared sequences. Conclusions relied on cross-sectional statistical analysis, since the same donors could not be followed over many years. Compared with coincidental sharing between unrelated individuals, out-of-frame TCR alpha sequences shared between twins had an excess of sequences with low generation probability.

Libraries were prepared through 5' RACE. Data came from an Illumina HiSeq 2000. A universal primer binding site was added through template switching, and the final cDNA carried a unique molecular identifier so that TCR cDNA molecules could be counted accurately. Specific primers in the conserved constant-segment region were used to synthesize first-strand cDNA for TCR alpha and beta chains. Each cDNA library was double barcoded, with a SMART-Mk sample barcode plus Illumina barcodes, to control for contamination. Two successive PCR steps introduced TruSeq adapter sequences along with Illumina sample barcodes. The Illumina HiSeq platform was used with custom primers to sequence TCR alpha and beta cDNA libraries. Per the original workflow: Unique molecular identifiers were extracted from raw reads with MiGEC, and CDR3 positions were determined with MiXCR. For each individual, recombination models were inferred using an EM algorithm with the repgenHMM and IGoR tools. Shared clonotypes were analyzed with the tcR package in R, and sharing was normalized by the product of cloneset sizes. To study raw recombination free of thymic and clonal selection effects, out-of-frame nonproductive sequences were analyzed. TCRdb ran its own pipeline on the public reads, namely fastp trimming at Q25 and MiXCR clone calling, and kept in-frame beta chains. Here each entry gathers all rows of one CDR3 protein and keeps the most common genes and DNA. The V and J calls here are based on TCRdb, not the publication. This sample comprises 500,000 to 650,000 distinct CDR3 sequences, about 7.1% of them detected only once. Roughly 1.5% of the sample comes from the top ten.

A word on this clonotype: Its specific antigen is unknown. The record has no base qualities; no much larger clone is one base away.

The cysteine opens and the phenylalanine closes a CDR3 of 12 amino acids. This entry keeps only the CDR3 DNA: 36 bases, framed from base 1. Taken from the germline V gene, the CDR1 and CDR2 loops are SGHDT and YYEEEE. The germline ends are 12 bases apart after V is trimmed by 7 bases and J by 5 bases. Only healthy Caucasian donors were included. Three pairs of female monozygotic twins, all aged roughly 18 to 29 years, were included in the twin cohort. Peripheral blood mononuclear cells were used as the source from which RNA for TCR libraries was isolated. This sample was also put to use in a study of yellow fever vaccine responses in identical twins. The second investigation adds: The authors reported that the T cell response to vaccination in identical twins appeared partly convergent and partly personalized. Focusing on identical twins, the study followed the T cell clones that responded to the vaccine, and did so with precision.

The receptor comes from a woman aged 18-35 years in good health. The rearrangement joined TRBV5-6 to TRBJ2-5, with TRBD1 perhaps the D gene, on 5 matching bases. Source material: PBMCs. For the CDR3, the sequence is CASARDMETQYF. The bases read TGTGCCAGCGCCAGGGATATGGAGACCCAGTACTTC. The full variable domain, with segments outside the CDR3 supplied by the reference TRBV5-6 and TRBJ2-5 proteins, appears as DAGVTQSPTHLIKTRGQQVTLRCSPKSGHDTVSWYQQALGQGPQFIFQYYEEEERQRGNFPDRFSGHQFPNYSSELNVNALLLGDSALYLCASARDMETQYFGPGTRLLVL.